This TCR beta chain emerged from a study of graft-versus-host responses after intestinal transplantation. A remark on this clone: What it binds is unknown.

Sequencing used immunoSEQ multiplex PCR; TCRdb keeps in-frame clones, though not all of them. In the table there are approximately 88,000 clones, 94% of which are singletons. This CDR3 is built from 13 residues. With 5 bases removed from V and 6 bases from J, the gap between germline ends came to 11 bases. CDR1 is MDHEN and CDR2 is SYDVKM in the germline V gene. Material: unstimulated CD4+ T cells sorted from spleen or lymph node cells, obtained before transplant. This chain joins TRBV28 and TRBJ1-5; possibly TRBD1 for D (5 bases). The TCR comes from a human donor who was the organ donor for an intestinal transplant. CDR3 sequence (DNA): TGTGCCAGCAGTGACAGTGGAAGTCAGCCCCAGCATTTT. Its protein product is CASSDSGSQPQHF.